This section outlines one TCR beta chain sequence together with its context. The data were taken from a study of T cells in tuberculosis. Study background: Sequenced TCRs come from CD1B-GMM tetramer-binding T cells.

Sorting used thawed, overnight-rested PBMC stained with anti-CD3, a viability dye and GMM-loaded CD1B tetramer. The CD1B tetramers carried C32 glucose monomycolate purified from Rhodococcus equi. Approximately 100,000 tetramer-negative cells were sorted from each donor. Study-wide results and limits: The stringent gate may have excluded weak CD1B-GMM tetramer binders.

There are 15 residues in the CDR3. In germline, CDR1 is KGHSH, CDR2 LQKENI. With V trimmed by 4 bases and J by 6 bases, 7 bases remained unmatched. Assay: immunoSEQ multiplex PCR; the TCRdb copy retains only in-frame clones and omits some. The sample has roughly 92,000 clones, approximately 91% seen once; the top ten hold 1.5% to 2%. V and J are TRBV18 and TRBJ2-1; 9 bases agree with TRBD2. What was sequenced was CD1b-GMM tetramer-negative cells sorted from PBMCs. The source is an adult woman with latent tuberculosis. CDR3 in amino acids: CASSLSGGPGNEQFF. The CDR3 DNA reads TGTGCCAGCTCACTCAGCGGGGGGCCCGGCAATGAGCAGTTCTTC.